This T cell receptor beta chain originates from a study of regulatory T cells in long-lasting Graves disease. Through Arm-PCR of CDR3 regions and iRepertoire HTBI primers, TCR beta libraries were built. Each CDR3 protein is one row after TCRdb ran MiXCR on the multiplex PCR reads. The repertoire holds hundreds of thousands of distinct CDR3 sequences, 16% seen once, with about 25% in the top ten. The CDR3 is made up of 13 amino acids. Germline-derived CDR1 and CDR2 are DFQATT and SNEGSKA (reference sequence). Trimming took 2 bases from V and 7 from J; bases not matched to a gene: 7. Only a few counts were recorded for this clonotype. Regarding time point: newly diagnosed GD, antithyroid drugs for less than 3 months. RNA extracted from PBMCs served as the sequencing template. These data also formed part of another study, on T cells in Graves' hyperthyroidism and ophthalmopathy. That report notes: HTBI primers drove first-round RT-PCR of the TCR CDR3.

Sequencing was performed on peripheral blood mononuclear cells (PBMCs), taken at new diagnosis, from a patient treated with antithyroid drugs. This TCR came from a woman aged 40-60 years with Graves disease. The V and J genes are TRBV20-1 and TRBJ1-2; 7 nucleotides line up with TRBD1. The CDR3 bases are TGCAGTGCTAGACCTAACAGGGGCGGTGGCTACACCTTC. The encoded protein is CSARPNRGGGYTF.